The 22 T cell receptor beta chains reported below all come from one sample, sequenced in a study of regulatory T cells in long-lasting Graves disease (dated by TCRdb to the early 2020s). The time point label, read with the paper, signifies: newly diagnosed GD, antithyroid drugs for less than 3 months. For both TCR sequencing and RNA sequencing, RNA was extracted from PBMCs using TRIzol. The receptor library was made with multiplex PCR. Sequencing used an Illumina HiSeq 4000. iRepertoire HTBI primers and Arm-PCR amplification of CDR3 regions were used to construct TCR beta libraries. TCRdb took the public reads, trimmed them with fastp at Q25, ran MiXCR for clone calling and kept in-frame beta chains. Each entry merges the rows of one CDR3 protein and shows their most common DNA and genes. Counted in this sample were over 200,000 distinct CDR3 sequences; about a sixth of them appeared once. The ten largest clonotypes hold approximately 20% of the sample.

Sequencing used peripheral blood mononuclear cells (PBMCs), obtained at new diagnosis, from a patient treated with antithyroid drugs. All receptors derive from a female donor with Graves disease.

In the case of this clonotype: This is likely an artifact of a read error, given a far larger clone one base away. The chain has TRBV12-3 or TRBV12-4 and TRBJ2-7, with D hard to call. V dropped 3 bases and J dropped 7 bases, with 7 bases sitting between them. The CDR3 is 11 residues long. CDR3 bases: TGTGCCAGCAGTTTGTACAATGAGCAGTACTTC. Protein: CASSLYNEQYF.

Note on this clonotype: A far larger clone lies a single base away; this is likely a read error. The chain employs TRBV20-1 and TRBJ2-1; 8 bases line up with TRBD2. Germline trimming cut 3 bases from V and 10 bases from J; bases unmatched to any gene: 8. This CDR3 is 13 amino acids long. CDR1 is DFQATT and CDR2 is SNEGSKA in the germline V gene (reference sequence). This CDR3 is CSASASGPYEQFF. The CDR3, as DNA: TGCAGTGCTAGCGCTAGCGGGCCCTACGAGCAGTTCTTC.

The count of this clonotype is one. A much larger clone differs from this one at a single base, so this may be a read error. This chain connects TRBV10-3 to TRBJ2-1, with TRBD2 as a possible D gene (6 bases). This CDR3 contains 12 residues. V lost 3 bases to trimming and J lost 10 bases, with 10 bases between them. Germline V lookup: CDR1 ENHRY, CDR2 SYGVKD. The CDR3 sequence: CAISEREDEQFF. The CDR3 DNA reads as TGTGCCATCAGTGAAAGGGAGGACGAGCAGTTCTTC.

This clonotype was seen many times. The DNA of the CDR3 is TGTGCCAGCAGTTTTGGCGGGTTAGCCAAAAACATTCAGTACTTC. Translation: CASSFGGLAKNIQYF. This rearrangement joins TRBV12-3 or TRBV12-4 to TRBJ2-4; TRBD2 might be the D (5 bases). V lost 3 bases and J lost 0, with 9 bases in between. The CDR3 has 15 residues.

J is TRBJ1-4 and V is TRBV5-1; D remains ambiguous. The germline CDR1 and CDR2 sequences are SGHRS and YFSETQ. V was pared by 4 bases and J by 2 bases, with 12 bases between. The CDR3 loop spans 15 amino acids. CDR3 DNA: TGCGCCAGCAGCGTATTTGGGGTCACTAATGAAAAACTGTTTTTT. This gives the protein CASSVFGVTNEKLFF.

This clonotype was picked up one time. One end of the junction does not line up with germline, which may come from a read error. The CDR3 sequence is CASSFQGATNEKLFF. The CDR3 nucleotides are TGTGCTAGCAGCTTTCAGGGAGCGACTAATGAAAAACTGTTTTTT. The V call is TRBV5-4, the J call TRBJ1-4; maybe TRBD1 (5 bases). The V gene's germline CDR1 is SGHNT and CDR2 YYREEE (reference sequence). The CDR3 length is 15 residues.

This chain links TRBV12-3 or TRBV12-4 with TRBJ2-5; 7 bases are shared with TRBD1. With V trimmed by 5 bases and J by 5 bases, 8 bases remained unmatched. The CDR3 is 14 amino acids. The CDR3 nucleotides are TGTGCCAGCAGTCGAGAGGGGACAGCGGAGACCCAGTACTTC. It encodes CASSREGTAETQYF.

This clonotype came up a few times. The chain combines TRBV6-5 with TRBJ1-2, with D hard to call. CDR3 length: 12 amino acids. Trimming shortened V by 0 bases and J by 7 bases, and 6 bases separated the two germline ends. Germline-derived CDR1 and CDR2 are MNHEY and SVGAGI. DNA for the CDR3: TGTGCCAGCAGTTACTCGAGCGGTGGCTACACCTTC. The encoded protein is CASSYSSGGYTF.

In its sample, this clonotype was seen many times. The genes are TRBV7-3 and TRBJ2-5, with unresolved D. V shed 2 bases and J shed 5 bases, with 9 bases lying between them. The CDR3 runs to 13 residues. CDR1 is SGHTA and CDR2 is FQGTGA in the germline V gene. CDR3 nucleotide sequence: TGTGCCAGCAGCTTAGCCCTGGCGGAGACCCAGTACTTC. Translated, it gives CASSLALAETQYF.

In this sample, this clonotype turned up many times. J is TRBJ2-7 and V is TRBV7-2; possibly TRBD1 for D (6 bases). The germline V gene encodes CDR1 SGHTA and CDR2 FQGNSA. The CDR3 runs 11 residues. The V gene lost 1 base and the J gene lost 9 bases, with 7 bases spanning the gap. The CDR3 nucleotides are TGTGCCAGCAGCTTAGGGGGGCGGCAGTACTTC. It yields the protein CASSLGGRQYF.

This clonotype was seen ten or more times. The rearrangement joins TRBV20-1 to TRBJ2-2, with 11 bases aligning to TRBD1. This CDR3 spans 15 amino acids. The germline V gene encodes CDR1 DFQATT and CDR2 SNEGSKA (reference sequence). J lost 2 bases, V lost 3 bases, and 2 bases had no gene match. DNA for the CDR3: TGCAGTGCTAGCGGACAGGGGGCAAACACCGGGGAGCTGTTTTTT. It specifies CSASGQGANTGELFF.

Ten or more counts support this clonotype. The chain employs TRBV24-1 and TRBJ1-5; 8 bases agree with TRBD1. Germline CDR1 KGHDR, CDR2 SFDVKD. The CDR3 is 16 amino acids. V dropped 4 bases and J dropped 2; count of bases not matched to a gene: 6. The CDR3 DNA follows: TGTGCCACCAGTGAATCCGGACAGGGCGGCAATCAGCCCCAGCATTTT. Its translation: CATSESGQGGNQPQHF.

This clonotype occurred many times. The rearrangement uses TRBV19 and TRBJ2-7, with TRBD1 as a possible D gene (6 bases). Germline V lookup: CDR1 LNHDA, CDR2 SQIVND (reference sequence). The CDR3 length is 14 residues. With 10 bases removed from V and 3 bases from J, the gap between germline ends came to 19 bases. The CDR3 loop reads CATSFTGMIYEQYF. Here the CDR3 DNA reads TGTGCCACTTCCTTTACAGGGATGATCTACGAGCAGTACTTC.

Ten or more counts support this clonotype. The chain combines TRBV7-3 with TRBJ2-3, with 11 bases fitting TRBD2. Germline V gives CDR1 SGHTA, CDR2 FQGTGA. The CDR3 sequence is 17 residues long. Trimming cost V 6 bases and J 2 bases; bases outside gene matches: 10. The CDR3 sequence is CASSFTSGRGDTDTQYF. The DNA of the CDR3 is TGTGCCAGCAGTTTTACTAGCGGGAGAGGGGACACAGATACGCAGTATTTT.

In this sample, this clonotype turned up many times. This sequence joins TRBV5-1 and TRBJ2-2, with 9 bases identical to TRBD2. The CDR3 has 17 amino acids. Unmatched junction bases numbered 10, after V lost 0 bases and J lost 7 bases. Germline loops: CDR1 SGHRS, CDR2 YFSETQ. The CDR3 DNA follows: TGCGCCAGCAGCTTGGAGATGGCGGGAGGGCCGAACGGGGAGCTGTTTTTT. It translates to CASSLEMAGGPNGELFF.

This chain uses TRBV19 with TRBJ2-2; 9 bases match TRBD2. Losses at the gene ends were 5 bases for V and 6 bases for J; bases not matched to a gene: 10. The CDR3 covers 16 residues. Germline V lookup: CDR1 LNHDA, CDR2 SQIVND (reference sequence). DNA for the CDR3: TGTGCCAGTAGTGCCCTGGGGCGGGAGGGGGCCGGGGAGCTGTTTTTT. Residues: CASSALGREGAGELFF.

The chain has TRBV10-3 and TRBJ2-7, with no clear D. Germline V gives CDR1 ENHRY, CDR2 SYGVKD. The V gene lost 3 bases and the J gene lost 3 bases, with 6 bases spanning the gap. The CDR3 sequence is 12 residues long. The chain's CDR3 is CAISEQNYEQYV. CDR3 sequence (DNA): TGTGCCATCAGTGAACAGAACTACGAGCAGTACGTC.

The table lists this clonotype with many counts. The chain uses TRBV20-1 and TRBJ2-1, with TRBD2 matching over 7 bases. The germline CDR1 and CDR2 sequences are DFQATT and SNEGSKA (reference sequence). There are 17 residues in the CDR3. V dropped 3 bases and J dropped 6; count of bases not matched to a gene: 17. CDR3 loop: CSASDQSAGVLGNEQFF. CDR3 nucleotides: TGCAGTGCTAGCGACCAGTCTGCGGGAGTATTAGGCAATGAGCAGTTCTTC.

This clonotype was seen more than once but under ten times. This rearrangement joins TRBV24-1 to TRBJ2-2; D call uncertain. With 3 bases removed from V and 5 bases from J, the gap between germline ends came to 9 bases. There are 14 residues in the CDR3. The germline gives CDR1 KGHDR, CDR2 SFDVKD. CDR3 protein: CATSDAARTGELFF. The CDR3 DNA follows: TGTGCCACCAGTGATGCGGCCCGAACCGGGGAGCTGTTTTTT.

This clonotype has at least ten counts. The CDR3 bases are TGTGCCAGCAGCGGCGGACTACCAAGCACAGATACGCAGTATTTT. As protein: CASSGGLPSTDTQYF. J is TRBJ2-3 and V is TRBV7-6; weak D call: TRBD2 (6 bases). Germline values: CDR1 SGHVS, CDR2 FNYEAQ. V dropped 5 bases and J dropped 0 bases, with 12 bases sitting between them. The length of the CDR3 is 15 residues.

In its sample, this clonotype was seen a few times. This sequence joins TRBV6-4 and TRBJ1-5, with 9 bases identical to TRBD1. With V trimmed by 6 bases and J by 3 bases, 12 bases remained unmatched. CDR1 and CDR2 (germline): MRHNA, SNTAGT. The CDR3 is 17 amino acids. CDR3 coding DNA: TGTGCCAGCAGGCCCCCGGTTAGGACAGGGGTCAATCAGCCCCAGCATTTT. This translates into CASRPPVRTGVNQPQHF.

V and J are TRBV20-1 and TRBJ1-2; D unresolved. Deletions cut 0 bases from V and 4 bases from J, with 18 bases between. Per the germline V gene, CDR1 is DFQATT and CDR2 is SNEGSKA (reference sequence). The CDR3 consists of 16 residues. CDR3 DNA: TGCAGTGCTAGAGATTCCGGGGAGGGAGCCATCTATGGCTACACCTTC. It translates to CSARDSGEGAIYGYTF.